Listed below are T cell receptor beta chains from one sample, sequenced in a study of human T cells and chemical hapten exposure. TCRdb re-derived calls from the RACE reads in MiXCR, one entry per CDR3 protein. The data contain under 200,000 distinct CDR3 sequences, 25% to 35% of them singletons. The sequences come from whole blood, collected in connection with sensitization to the hapten diphenylcyclopropenone (DPC). Source of these receptors: a woman aged 18 to 35 with alopecia areata. Some clones in this sample may be carry-over from other donors' samples. CDR3s include the opening cysteine and the closing phenylalanine or tryptophan. A D gene is named only where the DNA matches it firmly. Only part of the rows carry a size: once, few, many, or a class if the clone is expanded.

j_call d_call clone_size v_call cdr3_nt cdr3_aa
TRBJ1-2 TRBD1 - TRBV18 TGTGCCAGCTCTCCCGGGACAGGGTTTGGCTACACCTTC CASSPGTGFGYTF
TRBJ2-2 - - TRBV5-1 TGCGCCAGCAGCTACTTTCAGAATTCCGGGGAGCTGTTTTTT CASSYFQNSGELFF
TRBJ1-4 - once TRBV7-2 TGTGCCAGCGGCTTAGAGGGTCGGATTAATGAAAAACTGTTTTTT CASGLEGRINEKLFF
TRBJ2-2 - many TRBV29-1 TGCAGCTGGGAGGGGGGGAACACCGGGGAGCTGTTTTTT CSWEGGNTGELFF
TRBJ2-7 - many TRBV10-3 TGTGCCATCAGTGGACCCGACGAGCAGTACTTC CAISGPDEQYF
TRBJ1-2 - - TRBV25-1 TGTGCCAGCAGTGAATATCCAGGCAGGTTTGGCTACACCTTC CASSEYPGRFGYTF
TRBJ2-7 - many TRBV7-2 TGTGCCAGCAGCTTAGGAGGAGAGGTCGGCGAGCAGTACTTC CASSLGGEVGEQYF
TRBJ2-3 - - TRBV5-1 TGCGCCAGCAGCTCATCTAGGAGCACAGATACGCAGTATTTT CASSSSRSTDTQYF
TRBJ1-2 - - TRBV20-1 TGCAGTGCTACTCGCCCTGCTAACTATGGCTACACCTTC CSATRPANYGYTF
TRBJ1-3 - - TRBV30 TGTGCCTGGAGTCGGTGGCCCGGAAACACCATATATTTT CAWSRWPGNTIYF
TRBJ2-5 TRBD2 few TRBV4-1 TGCGCCAGCAGAACTAGAGGGACTAGCGGGGGAGAGACCCAGTACTTC CASRTRGTSGGETQYF
TRBJ2-7 - few TRBV3-1 TGTGCCAGCAGCATTGAGCCCGGGAGCGAGCAGTACTTC CASSIEPGSEQYF
TRBJ1-1 - few TRBV6-1 TGTGCCAGCAGTGAAGGGTATAGGGCTTTCTTT CASSEGYRAFF
TRBJ2-7 - few TRBV29-1 TGCAGCGTTGACGCGGGGTCCTACGAGCAGTACTTC CSVDAGSYEQYF
TRBJ2-4 - - TRBV12-3/TRBV12-4 TGTGCCAGCAGTTTAAGGGGAATAGCCAAAAACATTCAGTACTTC CASSLRGIAKNIQYF
TRBJ2-1 TRBD1 few TRBV15 TGTGCCACCAGCGGAAGACAGGGGGCTTACAATGAGCAGTTCTTC CATSGRQGAYNEQFF
TRBJ2-1 - few TRBV6-5 TGTGCCAGCAGTTACTCCCAGGACGGTCTGAATGAGCAGTTCTTC CASSYSQDGLNEQFF
TRBJ1-1 - - TRBV5-1 TGCGCCAGCAGCGAACAGGGAATGAACACTGAAGCTTTCTTT CASSEQGMNTEAFF
TRBJ2-3 - many TRBV7-2 TGTGCCAGCAGCTCGGTCTTTCCATATGAGCCGTATTTT CASSSVFPYEPYF
TRBJ1-5 - medium-sized TRBV7-4 TGTGCCAGCAGCACGGTTGAGCCCCAGCATTTT CASSTVEPQHF
TRBJ2-3 - - TRBV7-2 TGTGCCAGCAGCTTAATCGGTTCGCTGCCAGATACGCAGTATTTT CASSLIGSLPDTQYF
TRBJ1-5 - once TRBV27 TGTGCCAGCAGTTTATTTTTCCGGGCGGCTCAGCCCCAGCATTTT CASSLFFRAAQPQHF
TRBJ1-2 TRBD1 - TRBV3-1 TGTGCCAGCAGCATTCGGACAGGGCGGGGCTACACCTTC CASSIRTGRGYTF
TRBJ2-3 TRBD1 - TRBV15 TGTGCCACCAGCAGAGATACAGGGGGCGCAGATACGCAGTATTTT CATSRDTGGADTQYF
TRBJ2-7 TRBD1 few TRBV4-1 TGCGCCAGCAGCCCCGCCCAGGGGGCCTACGAGCAGTACTTC CASSPAQGAYEQYF
TRBJ2-2 - few TRBV4-3 TGCGCCAGCAGCCAAGCCCAAACGAACACCGGGGAGCTGTTTTTT CASSQAQTNTGELFF
TRBJ2-2 TRBD2 - TRBV11-2 TGTGCCAGCAGCACTTACGCCGGGACTAGACAAACCGGGGAGCTGTTTTTT CASSTYAGTRQTGELFF
TRBJ2-2 - few TRBV5-4 TGTGCCAGCATGGGGGGTTACACCGGGGAGCTGTTTTTT CASMGGYTGELFF
TRBJ2-3 TRBD2 - TRBV11-1 TGTGCCAGCAGCCTCAGGACTAGGGCGGATACGCAGTATTTT CASSLRTRADTQYF
TRBJ1-5 - - TRBV15 TGTGCCACCAGTCTCCCTAATAGCAATCAGCCCCAGCATTTT CATSLPNSNQPQHF
TRBJ1-2 - - TRBV20-1 TGCAGTGGCAAGGGGGGCGCGAGTGGCTACACCTTC CSGKGGASGYTF
TRBJ2-5 - - TRBV3-1 TGTGCCAGCAGCCAAGACCCGGCTACACAAGAGACCCAGTACTTC CASSQDPATQETQYF